The rows below give T cell receptor beta chains drawn from one sample of a study of CD8 T cells in Susac syndrome. TCRdb analysed the immunoSEQ multiplex PCR reads with MiXCR anew, one entry per CDR3 protein. The sample holds around 270,000 distinct CDR3 sequences, 65% to 90% seen once. The sequenced sample was CD8+ T cells from PBMCs. The receptors stem from a human donor with multiple sclerosis. The CDR3 runs from the conserved cysteine through the conserved F or W. D genes are given only for firm matches. A row's size may be missing; if present it is once, few, many or a size class.

d_call,clone_size,v_call,j_call,cdr3_aa,cdr3_nt
NA,few,TRBV14,TRBJ2-7,CASSGLLLYEQYF,TGTGCCAGCTCCGGACTACTACTCTACGAGCAGTACTTC
NA,NA,TRBV7-9,TRBJ2-5,CAVMTNQETQYF,TGTGCCGTTATGACAAACCAAGAGACCCAGTACTTC
NA,few,TRBV5-4,TRBJ2-3,CASSLQQGGDTQYF,TGTGCCAGCAGCTTGCAACAGGGCGGGGATACGCAGTATTTT
TRBD1,few,TRBV6-5,TRBJ2-1,CASSTRTGYEQFF,TGTGCCAGCAGTACCCGGACAGGGTATGAGCAGTTCTTC
NA,NA,TRBV20-1,TRBJ2-1,CSARDGAVGNEQFF,TGCAGTGCTAGAGATGGGGCCGTAGGCAATGAGCAGTTCTTC
NA,NA,TRBV27,TRBJ2-1,CASRSRGGEQFF,TGTGCCAGCAGGAGCAGGGGAGGTGAGCAGTTCTTC
TRBD1,NA,TRBV15,TRBJ2-5,CATSPSRDRQETQYF,TGTGCCACCAGCCCAAGCCGGGACAGACAAGAGACCCAGTACTTC
TRBD1,NA,TRBV10-2,TRBJ1-4,CASTDMTGLNEKLFF,TGCGCCAGCACCGATATGACAGGGCTAAATGAAAAACTGTTTTTT
TRBD1,once,TRBV19,TRBJ1-1,CASSIMRRGRTEAFF,TGTGCCAGTAGTATAATGAGGAGGGGGCGAACTGAAGCTTTCTTT
NA,once,TRBV7-8,TRBJ1-1,CASSSRLGGMNTEAFF,TGTGCCAGCAGTTCCAGGCTGGGGGGAATGAACACTGAAGCTTTCTTT
TRBD2,NA,TRBV28,TRBJ2-1,CASTFGRGSFYNEQFF,TGTGCCAGCACCTTCGGGCGCGGGAGCTTCTACAATGAGCAGTTCTTC
NA,few,TRBV4-1,TRBJ1-5,CASSQVVSNQPQHF,TGCGCCAGCAGCCAAGTCGTCAGCAATCAGCCCCAGCATTTT
TRBD2,NA,TRBV4-3,TRBJ2-7,CASSPGTSGRAISYEQYF,TGCGCCAGCAGCCCCGGGACTAGCGGGAGGGCCATTTCCTACGAGCAGTACTTC
TRBD2,NA,TRBV29-1,TRBJ2-7,CSVAGLADSSYEQYF,TGCAGCGTTGCCGGACTAGCCGATAGCTCCTACGAGCAGTACTTC
NA,NA,TRBV19,TRBJ1-1,CASSIAGIMNTEAFF,TGTGCCAGTAGTATTGCAGGGATTATGAACACTGAAGCTTTCTTT
TRBD2,NA,TRBV27,TRBJ2-1,CASSFLTPGTSYNEQFF,TGTGCCAGCAGTTTTTTGACCCCCGGGACTAGTTACAATGAGCAGTTCTTC
NA,NA,TRBV5-1,TRBJ2-7,CASSLAGVGPYEQYF,TGCGCCAGCAGCTTGGCTGGGGTGGGGCCCTACGAGCAGTACTTC
NA,NA,TRBV28,TRBJ2-1,CASLGGIYNEQFF,TGTGCCAGCCTAGGGGGGATCTACAATGAGCAGTTCTTC
NA,NA,TRBV27,TRBJ2-4,CASRATKNIQYF,TGTGCCAGCAGGGCGACCAAAAACATTCAGTACTTC
TRBD1,NA,TRBV5-6,TRBJ1-2,CASSPLGGDRRYGYTF,TGTGCCAGCAGCCCTCTTGGGGGGGACAGAAGATATGGCTACACCTTC
NA,NA,TRBV7-9,TRBJ2-7,CASSSAVSSYEQYF,TGTGCCAGCAGCTCAGCGGTTTCCTCCTACGAGCAGTACTTC
TRBD1,NA,TRBV7-9,TRBJ1-2,CASSLVTGENYGYTF,TGTGCCAGCAGCTTAGTAACAGGGGAAAACTATGGCTACACCTTC
NA,NA,TRBV12-3/TRBV12-4,TRBJ2-1,CASSYTPGTLLYNEQFF,TGTGCCAGCAGTTACACTCCTGGGACACTTTTGTACAATGAGCAGTTCTTC
TRBD2,once,TRBV7-2,TRBJ2-7,CASSSPGLAMTYEQYF,TGTGCCAGCAGCTCTCCGGGACTAGCGATGACCTACGAGCAGTACTTC
TRBD2,NA,TRBV4-3,TRBJ2-5,CASSQTSGSPQETQYF,TGCGCCAGCAGCCAAACTAGCGGGAGCCCCCAAGAGACCCAGTACTTC
TRBD1,NA,TRBV20-1,TRBJ2-7,CSARDLETGFYEQYF,TGCAGTGCTAGAGATCTGGAGACAGGGTTCTACGAGCAGTACTTC
NA,NA,TRBV10-3,TRBJ1-4,CAISEGQSTNEKLFF,TGTGCCATCAGTGAGGGACAGTCAACTAATGAAAAACTGTTTTTT
TRBD2,NA,TRBV28,TRBJ2-7,CASSLCPAGGDMGYEQYF,TGTGCCAGCAGTTTGTGCCCCGCGGGAGGGGACATGGGATACGAGCAGTACTTC
TRBD2,once,TRBV7-8,TRBJ2-7,CASSFPGTSGRDSYEQYF,TGTGCCAGCAGCTTTCCGGGGACTAGCGGGAGGGATTCCTACGAGCAGTACTTC
NA,few,TRBV4-1,TRBJ2-3,CASSQVPRGTQYF,TGCGCCAGCAGCCAAGTCCCCCGGGGTACGCAGTATTTT
TRBD1,NA,TRBV19,TRBJ1-1,CASSPDRGYTEAFF,TGTGCCAGTAGTCCAGACAGGGGCTACACTGAAGCTTTCTTT
NA,NA,TRBV28,TRBJ2-5,CASSFGGQGETQYF,TGTGCCAGCAGTTTCGGGGGGCAGGGAGAGACCCAGTACTTC
NA,NA,TRBV6-5,TRBJ2-2,CASTLAGNTGELFF,TGTGCCAGCACCTTAGCCGGGAACACCGGGGAGCTGTTTTTT
TRBD2,NA,TRBV4-3,TRBJ2-1,CASSQELAGERNEQFF,TGCGCCAGCAGCCAGGAACTAGCGGGAGAGCGCAATGAGCAGTTCTTC
NA,NA,TRBV10-2,TRBJ2-1,CASSEDLSYNEQFF,TGCGCCAGCAGTGAGGACCTCTCCTACAATGAGCAGTTCTTC
NA,NA,TRBV7-9,TRBJ1-1,CASSRWTDEAFF,TGTGCCAGCAGCCGATGGACAGATGAAGCTTTCTTT
NA,NA,TRBV18,TRBJ2-2,CASSLDFGELFF,TGTGCCAGCTCACTGGACTTCGGGGAGCTGTTTTTT
NA,once,TRBV28,TRBJ2-7,CASSPHTGTSEQYF,TGTGCCAGCAGTCCGCATACAGGGACCTCCGAGCAGTACTTC
NA,once,TRBV20-1,TRBJ2-7,CSAREVLRYEQYF,TGCAGTGCTAGAGAGGTTCTACGATACGAGCAGTACTTC
NA,NA,TRBV6-1,TRBJ2-7,CASSDTGEDYEQYF,TGTGCCAGCAGTGACACTGGGGAAGACTACGAGCAGTACTTC
TRBD1,NA,TRBV3-1,TRBJ2-1,CASSRRDRYNEQFF,TGTGCCAGCAGCCGCCGGGACAGATACAATGAGCAGTTCTTC
NA,few,TRBV7-9,TRBJ1-1,CASSLVQGPEAFF,TGTGCCAGCAGCTTAGTTCAGGGACCTGAAGCTTTCTTT
NA,few,TRBV4-1,TRBJ2-1,CASSQVGATDNEQFF,TGCGCCAGCAGCCAAGTAGGAGCAACCGACAATGAGCAGTTCTTC
NA,NA,TRBV11-2,TRBJ2-3,CASNYGWGTDTQYF,TGTGCCAGCAACTACGGGTGGGGGACAGATACGCAGTATTTT
TRBD2,NA,TRBV9,TRBJ2-1,CASSVTPLPSGGFYNEQFF,TGTGCCAGCAGCGTTACCCCTTTGCCCAGCGGGGGGTTTTACAATGAGCAGTTCTTC
TRBD2,once,TRBV5-6,TRBJ2-4,CASSLKEVAGLLAKNIQYF,TGTGCCAGCAGCTTGAAGGAGGTAGCGGGTCTGCTAGCCAAAAACATTCAGTACTTC